Below are 32 T cell receptor beta chains sequenced from a single sample in a study of blood T cell repertoires in COVID-19. Clones were read by immunoSEQ multiplex PCR, and TCRdb kept only the in-frame ones, dropping some. The top ten hold under 3% of the sample, which has roughly 150,000 clones, around 87% seen once. The sample consisted of peripheral blood. The receptors originated from a woman aged 80 or older with COVID-19, enrolled during active disease.

This clone was counted between two and nine times. The chain combines TRBV15 with TRBJ1-3, with TRBD1 identical over 7 bases. Germline values: CDR1 LNHNV, CDR2 YYDKDF (reference sequence). The V gene end was trimmed by 3 bases and the J gene end by 4 bases; junction bases not matched to a gene: 6. The CDR3 runs 15 residues. DNA for the CDR3: TGTGCCACCAGCAGGAAACGGGACAGAGGAAACACCATATATTTT. This gives the protein CATSRKRDRGNTIYF. Full variable domain (missing parts from reference TRBV15 and TRBJ1-3): DAMVIQNPRYQVTQFGKPVTLSCSQTLNHNVMYWYQQKSSQAPKLLFHYYDKDFNNEADTPDNFQSRRPNTSFCFLDIRSPGLGDTAMYLCATSRKRDRGNTIYFGEGSWLTVV.

The chain is built from TRBV7-2 and TRBJ2-4; 10 bases align to TRBD1. Trimming removed 1 base from V and 6 bases from J; junction bases left unmatched: 6. In germline, CDR1 is SGHTA, CDR2 FQGNSA. The CDR3 has 16 residues. The CDR3 nucleotides are TGTGCCAGCAGCTTAGGACAGGGGGCGTTTGTAAACATTCAGTACTTC. Translated: CASSLGQGAFVNIQYF.

The gene calls are TRBV4-2 and TRBJ1-1, with D maybe TRBD1 (5 bases). Between the trimmed V and J ends, which lost 0 bases and 7 bases, there was a span of 9 bases. There are 13 residues in the CDR3. The germline gives CDR1 LGHNA, CDR2 YNFKEQ. CDR3 bases: TGTGCCAGCAGCCAAGACCGGGGGGATGAAGCTTTCTTT. Encoded protein: CASSQDRGDEAFF.

The count of this clone is one. The sample holds other DNA sequences that translate to the same CDR3. V and J are TRBV12-3 or TRBV12-4 and TRBJ1-4; perhaps TRBD1 as D (6 bases). The CDR3 sequence is 13 residues long. Trimming stripped 3 bases from V and 6 bases from J, with 8 bases between. The CDR3 bases are TGTGCCAGCAGTTTGTACAGGGATGAAAAACTGTTTTTT. It codes for CASSLYRDEKLFF.

The chain is built from TRBV20-1 and TRBJ1-1; D is uncertain. There are 15 residues in the CDR3. V was cut by 3 bases and J by 0 bases, with 14 bases left in between. CDR1 DFQATT and CDR2 SNEGSKA come from the germline V gene (reference sequence). The CDR3 protein is CSASKLPGLNTEAFF. Here the CDR3 DNA reads TGCAGTGCTAGTAAGCTCCCGGGATTGAACACTGAAGCTTTCTTT.

In this sample, this clone turned up many times. V usage is TRBV4-2 and J usage is TRBJ2-7; no definite D call. This CDR3 contains 16 residues. Germline V gives CDR1 LGHNA, CDR2 YNFKEQ. V gave up 0 bases and J gave up 1 base, with 13 bases separating them. The CDR3, as DNA: TGTGCCAGCAGCCAAGATCTTTCTCAGGTATCCTACGAGCAGTACTTC. Translation: CASSQDLSQVSYEQYF.

This chain uses TRBV5-1 with TRBJ1-5; D is unresolved. The CDR3 spans 17 residues. CDR1 SGHRS and CDR2 YFSETQ come from the germline V gene. Trimming removed 5 bases at V and 9 bases at J, with 27 bases between. The chain's CDR3 is CASRFRVGEILMGPQHF. The CDR3 nucleotides read TGCGCCAGCAGATTTCGAGTTGGGGAGATACTCATGGGGCCCCAGCATTTT.

This chain links TRBV28 with TRBJ2-5; D is perhaps TRBD2 (6 bases). CDR1 is MDHEN and CDR2 is SYDVKM in the germline V gene. Trimming took off 8 bases at V and 1 base at J, with 11 bases between the two ends. The CDR3 sequence is 13 residues long. DNA of the CDR3: TGTGCCAGCGAGGGACTTACCCAAGAGACCCAGTACTTC. Residues: CASEGLTQETQYF.

This clone was observed a single time. Other DNA sequences of this sample code for an identical CDR3. The rearrangement joins TRBV18 to TRBJ2-2; D gene ambiguous. This CDR3 region has 13 residues. V was trimmed by 1 base and J by 5 bases, leaving 5 bases between them. The V gene's germline CDR1 is KGHSH and CDR2 LQKENI. The CDR3 sequence is CASSPRATGELFF. The CDR3 nucleotides are TGTGCCAGCTCACCACGCGCGACCGGGGAGCTGTTTTTT.

The count of this clone is one. The chain combines TRBV11-1 with TRBJ1-1; maybe TRBD1 (6 bases). Trimming cost V 1 base and J 7 bases, with 16 bases left between them. The germline gives CDR1 SGHAT, CDR2 FQDESV (reference sequence). CDR3 size: 15 residues. In DNA form, the CDR3 reads TGTGCCAGCAGCTTAGGTTTCAGGGGCCTACTTGAAGCTTTCTTT. Translating gives CASSLGFRGLLEAFF.

The chain combines TRBV5-5 with TRBJ1-5, with D hard to call. The V gene lost 0 bases and the J gene lost 0 bases, with 10 bases spanning the gap. The germline V gene has CDR1 SGHKS and CDR2 YYEKEE (reference sequence). CDR3 size: 16 residues. CDR3 amino acids: CASSLAGTVSNQPQHF. The CDR3 region has the DNA TGTGCCAGCAGCTTGGCCGGTACAGTTAGCAATCAGCCCCAGCATTTT.

CDR3 bases: TGTGCCAGCAGGGACGATGGGGGCGCAAGCGGCTACACCTTC. This translates into CASRDDGGASGYTF. The V gene is TRBV5-6, the J gene TRBJ1-2, with TRBD1 as a possible D gene (6 bases). V lost 5 bases, J lost 8 bases, and 19 bases lay in between. Germline values: CDR1 SGHDT, CDR2 YYEEEE. CDR3 length equals 14 residues.

In nucleotides, the CDR3 is TGTGCCAGCAGCTTGGAAGGGGCCCGTTCACCCCTCCACTTT. Its translation: CASSLEGARSPLHF. The chain joins TRBV5-6 to TRBJ1-6, with TRBD1 as a possible D gene (5 bases). V was clipped by 0 bases and J by 9 bases, with 10 bases between them. The CDR3 length is 14 residues. Germline-derived CDR1 and CDR2 are SGHDT and YYEEEE. Full variable domain (missing parts from reference TRBV5-6 and TRBJ1-6): DAGVTQSPTHLIKTRGQQVTLRCSPKSGHDTVSWYQQALGQGPQFIFQYYEEEERQRGNFPDRFSGHQFPNYSSELNVNALLLGDSALYLCASSLEGARSPLHFGNGTRLTVT.

The rearrangement uses TRBV28 and TRBJ1-3; unclear D gene. The CDR3 loop spans 13 amino acids. Trimming left V 6 bases short and J 7 bases short, with 13 bases between. CDR1 MDHEN and CDR2 SYDVKM come from the germline V gene. As DNA, the CDR3 is TGTGCCAGCAGCCCCACCTTGAGGAACACCATATATTTT. It yields the protein CASSPTLRNTIYF.

The genes are TRBV4-2 and TRBJ1-3, with unresolved D. V lost 2 bases, J lost 0 bases, and 14 bases lay in between. CDR3 length: 17 amino acids. Germline V lookup: CDR1 LGHNA, CDR2 YNFKEQ. CDR3 amino acids: CASSQPTDGISGNTIYF. The CDR3 DNA reads as TGTGCCAGCAGCCAACCCACAGACGGAATCTCTGGAAACACCATATATTTT.

This clone was seen only once. The chain links TRBV5-1 to TRBJ1-2; 8 positions agree with TRBD1. The germline CDR1 and CDR2 sequences are SGHRS and YFSETQ. There are 13 residues in the CDR3. Losses at the gene ends were 4 bases for V and 8 bases for J; bases not matched to a gene: 7. The CDR3 reads CASSLGTGWGYTF. The CDR3 coding sequence is TGCGCCAGCAGCCTCGGGACAGGCTGGGGCTACACCTTC.

CDR3 sequence: CASSPRDYPITDTQYF. DNA of the CDR3: TGTGCCAGCAGCCCAAGGGACTACCCCATCACAGATACGCAGTATTTT. V gene TRBV3-1 (or the pseudogene TRBV3-2) combines with J gene TRBJ2-3; the match to TRBD2 covers 7 bases. The length of the CDR3 is 16 residues. V shed 4 bases and J 2 bases; nucleotides not matched to a gene: 9. Per the germline V gene, CDR1 is LGHDT and CDR2 is YNNKEL (reference sequence).

This chain links TRBV5-1 with TRBJ2-7; 7 nucleotides align to TRBD2. V shed 1 base and J 5 bases; nucleotides not matched to a gene: 9. The CDR3 loop spans 15 amino acids. Per germline, CDR1 SGHRS and CDR2 YFSETQ. The CDR3 sequence is CASSLNAGDDNEQYF. The CDR3 DNA is TGCGCCAGCAGCTTGAACGCGGGAGATGATAACGAGCAGTACTTC.

This clone occurred once. This chain connects TRBV27 to TRBJ1-2; D uncertain. V was pared by 5 bases and J by 5 bases, with 12 bases between. Germline CDR1 is MNHEY and CDR2 is SMNVEV (reference sequence). The CDR3 spans 13 residues. This CDR3 reads CASSPARLYGYTF. CDR3 in DNA: TGTGCCAGCAGTCCCGCGAGGTTATATGGCTACACCTTC.

This chain joins TRBV5-1 and TRBJ2-7, with TRBD1 matching 7 bases. Germline CDR1 is SGHRS and CDR2 is YFSETQ. V dropped 2 bases and J dropped 3; count of bases not matched to a gene: 5. The CDR3 spans 14 residues. CDR3 coding DNA: TGCGCCAGCAGCTTACAGGGGATGGGCTACGAGCAGTACTTC. Translated: CASSLQGMGYEQYF. The full variable domain, with the rest looked up from reference TRBV5-1 and TRBJ2-7, is KAGVTQTPRYLIKTRGQQVTLSCSPISGHRSVSWYQQTPGQGLQFLFEYFSETQRNKGNFPGRFSGRQFSNSRSEMNVSTLELGDSALYLCASSLQGMGYEQYFGPGTRLTVT.

The chain links TRBV28 to TRBJ2-7, with 8 bases fitting TRBD2. Per the germline V gene, CDR1 is MDHEN and CDR2 is SYDVKM. The CDR3 has 16 amino acids. With 6 bases clipped from V and 1 base from J, the junction kept 11 bases outside the gene matches. The CDR3, as DNA: TGTGCCAGCAGCTCGGGGGGGCGGGAAACTTCCTACGAGCAGTACTTC. Protein sequence: CASSSGGRETSYEQYF. The full variable domain, its missing parts supplied by reference TRBV28 and TRBJ2-7, is DVKVTQSSRYLVKRTGEKVFLECVQDMDHENMFWYRQDPGLGLRLIYFSYDVKMKEKGDIPEGYSVSREKKERFSLILESASTNQTSMYLCASSSGGRETSYEQYFGPGTRLTVT.

The rearrangement uses TRBV6-6 and TRBJ2-7; 9 bases map to TRBD1. The ends lost 0 bases at V and 6 bases at J; junction bases unmatched: 6. CDR1 MNHNY and CDR2 SVGAGI come from the germline V gene (reference sequence). The CDR3 loop spans 15 amino acids. CDR3 nucleotides: TGTGCCAGCAGTTACTCAGGGACAGGGATAGGCGAGCAGTACTTC. Amino acids: CASSYSGTGIGEQYF.

The rearrangement joins TRBV20-1 to TRBJ2-5; D gene uncertain. V was shortened by 3 bases and J by 3 bases, with 8 bases between the two germline ends. Per the germline V gene, CDR1 is DFQATT and CDR2 is SNEGSKA (reference sequence). This CDR3 has 12 amino acids. This CDR3 is CSASWLEETQYF. The CDR3 DNA reads TGCAGTGCTAGTTGGCTTGAAGAGACCCAGTACTTC.

This clone was counted between two and nine times. The chain combines TRBV5-4 with TRBJ1-1; a weak D match, TRBD1 (6 bases). Germline values: CDR1 SGHNT, CDR2 YYREEE (reference sequence). The CDR3 length is 14 residues. V shed 0 bases and J shed 7 bases, with 13 bases lying between them. CDR3 DNA sequence: TGTGCCAGCAGCTTGGGGAGGGGGGGAAATGAAGCTTTCTTT. Its translation: CASSLGRGGNEAFF.

The chain joins TRBV28 to TRBJ1-1; TRBD1 matches 8 bases. The CDR3 totals 16 residues. Germline trimming cut 6 bases from V and 1 base from J; bases unmatched to any gene: 10. Germline CDR1 MDHEN, CDR2 SYDVKM. The CDR3 DNA reads TGTGCCAGCAGGGAGCACAGGGGGTGGGGGAACACTGAAGCTTTCTTT. Its translation: CASREHRGWGNTEAFF. Variable domain in full (rest from reference TRBV28 and TRBJ1-1): DVKVTQSSRYLVKRTGEKVFLECVQDMDHENMFWYRQDPGLGLRLIYFSYDVKMKEKGDIPEGYSVSREKKERFSLILESASTNQTSMYLCASREHRGWGNTEAFFGQGTRLTVV.

The chain joins TRBV19 to TRBJ2-7, with 7 positions matching TRBD1. The CDR3 is 13 residues long. The trim removed 7 bases at V and 2 bases at J, leaving 5 bases unmatched. Germline CDR1 reads LNHDA; CDR2 reads SQIVND (reference sequence). CDR3 in DNA: TGTGCCAGTACCAGTCAGGGGGCCTACGAGCAGTACTTC. As protein: CASTSQGAYEQYF. The variable domain in full, with the rest retrieved from reference TRBV19 and TRBJ2-7, is DGGITQSPKYLFRKEGQNVTLSCEQNLNHDAMYWYRQDPGQGLRLIYYSQIVNDFQKGDIAEGYSVSREKKESFPLTVTSAQKNPTAFYLCASTSQGAYEQYFGPGTRLTVT.

The chain combines TRBV5-1 with TRBJ1-4, with TRBD1 matching over 8 bases. Trimming at V came to 4 bases and at J to 5 bases, leaving 4 bases not matched to a gene. CDR1 and CDR2 from the germline V gene are SGHRS and YFSETQ. The CDR3 is made up of 14 amino acids. CDR3 bases: TGCGCCAGCAGCGAACAGGGGGGAAATGAAAAACTGTTTTTT. It codes for CASSEQGGNEKLFF.

A few counts support this clone. The V call is TRBV15, the J call TRBJ1-2; D is unclear. V was cut by 0 bases and J by 0 bases, with 8 bases left in between. Germline V gene data show CDR1 as LNHNV and CDR2 as YYDKDF (reference sequence). The CDR3 is made up of 15 amino acids. The CDR3, as DNA: TGTGCCACCAGCAGAGATTCCGGGGCTAACTATGGCTACACCTTC. As protein: CATSRDSGANYGYTF. Full variable domain (rest looked up from reference TRBV15 and TRBJ1-2): DAMVIQNPRYQVTQFGKPVTLSCSQTLNHNVMYWYQQKSSQAPKLLFHYYDKDFNNEADTPDNFQSRRPNTSFCFLDIRSPGLGDTAMYLCATSRDSGANYGYTFGSGTRLTVV.

The V gene is TRBV9, the J gene TRBJ1-3; no reliable D call. V dropped 4 bases and J dropped 4 bases, with 15 bases sitting between them. CDR3 length: 15 residues. The germline gives CDR1 SGDLS, CDR2 YYNGEE. Here the CDR3 DNA reads TGTGCCAGCAGCCCATGGCCCCAGGCAGGAAACACCATATATTTT. Amino acids: CASSPWPQAGNTIYF.

The chain has TRBV6-2 or TRBV6-3 and TRBJ1-5; D perhaps matches TRBD1 (6 bases). There are 14 residues in the CDR3. Trimming removed 5 bases at V and 1 base at J, with 9 bases between. The germline V gene has CDR1 MNHEY and CDR2 SVGEGT. The CDR3 here is CASSQDRSNQPQHF. In DNA form, the CDR3 reads TGTGCCAGCAGTCAGGACAGAAGCAATCAGCCCCAGCATTTT.

This chain joins TRBV19 and TRBJ2-3, with 7 positions matching TRBD2. This CDR3 has 14 residues. Germline-derived CDR1 and CDR2 are LNHDA and SQIVND (reference sequence). The V segment lost 7 bases and the J segment 4 bases; nucleotides outside the gene matches: 8. The CDR3, as DNA: TGTGCCAGTAAGAGCGCTAGCGGAGCAGATACGCAGTATTTT. This translates into CASKSASGADTQYF.

This sequence joins TRBV3-1 (or the pseudogene TRBV3-2) and TRBJ2-7; D call uncertain. The germline CDR1 and CDR2 sequences are LGHDT and YNNKEL (reference sequence). The ends were cut back, 1 base at V and 5 bases at J, with 6 bases in the middle. This CDR3 region has 12 residues. For the CDR3, the DNA is TGTGCCAGCAGCCAAGGAGTGAACGAGCAGTACTTC. Protein product: CASSQGVNEQYF.